This T cell receptor beta chain emerged from a study of CD8+ T cells in alopecia areata. Germline values: CDR1 MNHEY, CDR2 SVGAGI. This CDR3 is built from 14 residues. V shed 2 bases and J 4 bases; nucleotides not matched to a gene: 3. Extracted from the samples, RNA was reverse transcribed into cDNA to serve as the sequencing template. Generated by immunoSEQ multiplex PCR, the TCRdb table keeps only in-frame clones and is missing some. This table has 150,000 to 200,000 clones, around 71% appearing once. The chain recombines TRBV6-5 with TRBJ2-7, with 9 bases matching TRBD1. Sample: CD8+ T cells sorted from blood, taken at week 0. The receptor comes from a human donor with alopecia areata. CDR3: CASSYETGGYEQYF. The CDR3 DNA is TGTGCCAGCAGTTACGAGACAGGGGGGTACGAGCAGTACTTC.